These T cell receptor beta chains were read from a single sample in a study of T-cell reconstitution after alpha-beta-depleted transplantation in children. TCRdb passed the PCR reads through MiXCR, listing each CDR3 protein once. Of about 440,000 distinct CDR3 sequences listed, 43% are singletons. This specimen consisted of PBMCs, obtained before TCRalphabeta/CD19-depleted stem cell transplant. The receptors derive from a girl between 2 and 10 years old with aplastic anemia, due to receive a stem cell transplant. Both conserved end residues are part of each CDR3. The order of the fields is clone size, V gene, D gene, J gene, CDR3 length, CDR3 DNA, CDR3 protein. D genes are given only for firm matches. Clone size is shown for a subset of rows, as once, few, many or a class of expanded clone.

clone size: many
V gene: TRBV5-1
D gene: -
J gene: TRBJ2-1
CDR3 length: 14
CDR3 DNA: TGCGCCAGCAGCTTACGGACCGATACTAATGAGCAGTTCTTC
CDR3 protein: CASSLRTDTNEQFF

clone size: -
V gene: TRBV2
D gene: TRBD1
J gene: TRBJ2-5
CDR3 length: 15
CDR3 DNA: TGTGCCAGCAGTGGGGACAGGGCGTTGCAAGAGACCCAGTACTTC
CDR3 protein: CASSGDRALQETQYF

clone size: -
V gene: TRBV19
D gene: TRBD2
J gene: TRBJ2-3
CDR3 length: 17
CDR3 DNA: TGTGCCAGTAGTATGGCGGGACTAGCCCGCGTACAAGATACGCAGTATTTT
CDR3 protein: CASSMAGLARVQDTQYF

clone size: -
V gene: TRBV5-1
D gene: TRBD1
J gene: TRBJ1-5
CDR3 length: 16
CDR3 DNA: TGCGCCAGCAGCGCAGGCACAGGGGGAGGCAATCAGCCCCAGCATTTT
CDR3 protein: CASSAGTGGGNQPQHF

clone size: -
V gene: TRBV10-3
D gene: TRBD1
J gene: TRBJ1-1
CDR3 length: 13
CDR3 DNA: TGTGCCACCTCCGGGACAGGAGGCACTGAAGCTTTCTTT
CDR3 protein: CATSGTGGTEAFF

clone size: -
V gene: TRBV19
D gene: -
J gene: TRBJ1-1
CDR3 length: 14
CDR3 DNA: TGTGCCAGTAGTAAGGGGACGGCCAACACTGAAGCTTTCTTT
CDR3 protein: CASSKGTANTEAFF

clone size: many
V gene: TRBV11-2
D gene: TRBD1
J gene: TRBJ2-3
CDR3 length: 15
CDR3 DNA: TGTGCCAGCAGCCCTCCTGGGACAGGCCCAGATACGCAGTATTTT
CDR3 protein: CASSPPGTGPDTQYF

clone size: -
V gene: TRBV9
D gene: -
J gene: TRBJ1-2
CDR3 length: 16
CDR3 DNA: TGTGCCAGCAGCGTAGAGCCCCGGACAGCAATCGATGGCTACACCTTC
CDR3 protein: CASSVEPRTAIDGYTF

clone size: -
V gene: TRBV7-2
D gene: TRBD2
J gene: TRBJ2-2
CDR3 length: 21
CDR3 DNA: TGTGCCAGCAGCCCCGACCGGTACTCATATAGCGGGAGGGCCAGAACCGGGGAGCTGTTTTTT
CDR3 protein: CASSPDRYSYSGRARTGELFF

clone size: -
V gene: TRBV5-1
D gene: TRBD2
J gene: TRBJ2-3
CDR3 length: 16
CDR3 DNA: TGCGCCAGCAGCCTCAGACCTAGCGGGCAAGTAGATACGCAGTATTTT
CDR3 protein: CASSLRPSGQVDTQYF

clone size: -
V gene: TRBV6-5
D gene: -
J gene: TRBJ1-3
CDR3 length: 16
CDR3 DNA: TGTGCCAGCAGTTACTTGGGAGTGGGGCCTGGAAACACCATATATTTT
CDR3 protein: CASSYLGVGPGNTIYF

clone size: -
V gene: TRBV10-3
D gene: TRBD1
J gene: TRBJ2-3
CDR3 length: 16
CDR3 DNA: TGTGCCATCAGGGACCCGGGACAGGGTCTGTCAGATACGCAGTATTTT
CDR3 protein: CAIRDPGQGLSDTQYF

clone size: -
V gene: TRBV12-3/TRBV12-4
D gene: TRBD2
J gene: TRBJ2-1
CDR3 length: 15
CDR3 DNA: TGTGCCAGCAGTTTCCGGCGGGGGGACCGGGATGAGCAGTTCTTC
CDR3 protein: CASSFRRGDRDEQFF

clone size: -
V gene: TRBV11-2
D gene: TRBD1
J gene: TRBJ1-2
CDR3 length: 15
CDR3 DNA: TGTGCCAGCAGCTTAGATGGGACAGGCCAATATGGCTACACCTTC
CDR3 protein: CASSLDGTGQYGYTF

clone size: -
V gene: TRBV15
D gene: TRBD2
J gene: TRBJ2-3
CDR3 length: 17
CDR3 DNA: TGTGCCACCAGCAGATTGAGACTAGCGGGGGAGGCAGATACGCAGTATTTT
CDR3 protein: CATSRLRLAGEADTQYF

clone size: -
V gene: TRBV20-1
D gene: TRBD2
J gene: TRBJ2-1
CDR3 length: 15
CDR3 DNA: TGCAGTGCTAGGAAGCGGGAGGGTTCCTACAATGAGCAGTTCTTC
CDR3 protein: CSARKREGSYNEQFF

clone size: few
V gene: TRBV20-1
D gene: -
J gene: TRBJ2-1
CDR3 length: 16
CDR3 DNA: TGCAGTGCTAGAGATCATTTGCGGGTGGCCTACAATGAGCAGTTCTTC
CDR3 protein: CSARDHLRVAYNEQFF

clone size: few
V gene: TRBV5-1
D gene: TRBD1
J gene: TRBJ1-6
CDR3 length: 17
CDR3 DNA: TGCGCCAGCAGCTTGGGGACAGGAGGCTCCTATAATTCACCCCTCCACTTT
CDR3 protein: CASSLGTGGSYNSPLHF

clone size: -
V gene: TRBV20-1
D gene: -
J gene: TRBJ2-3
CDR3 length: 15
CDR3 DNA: TGCAGTGCTAGAGTTGGGGGCGGGATCTCAGATACGCAGTATTTT
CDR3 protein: CSARVGGGISDTQYF

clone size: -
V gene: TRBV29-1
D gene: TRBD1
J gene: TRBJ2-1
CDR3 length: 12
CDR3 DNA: TGCAGCGTAGGGACAGAGTACAATGAGCAGTTCTTC
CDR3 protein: CSVGTEYNEQFF

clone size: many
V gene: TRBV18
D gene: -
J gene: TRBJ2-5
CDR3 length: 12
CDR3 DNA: TGTGCCAGCTCACCAGCTCAAGAGACCCAGTACTTC
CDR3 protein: CASSPAQETQYF

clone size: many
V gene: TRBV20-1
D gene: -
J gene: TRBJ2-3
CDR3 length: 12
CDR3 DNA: TGCAGTGCGCGGCTTAGCGTGGATACGCAGTATTTT
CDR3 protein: CSARLSVDTQYF

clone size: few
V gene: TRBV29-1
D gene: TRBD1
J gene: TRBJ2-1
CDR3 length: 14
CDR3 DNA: TGCAGCGTTGACCGGGACAGGGGATTCCCTGAGCAGTTCTTC
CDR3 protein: CSVDRDRGFPEQFF

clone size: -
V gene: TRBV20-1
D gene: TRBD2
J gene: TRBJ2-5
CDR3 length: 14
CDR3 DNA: TGCAGTGCTAGGCGAGCGGGAGTGGTGGAGACCCAGTACTTC
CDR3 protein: CSARRAGVVETQYF

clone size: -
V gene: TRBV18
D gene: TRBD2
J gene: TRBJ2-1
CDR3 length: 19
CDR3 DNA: TGTGCCAGCTCACCACTCGGGACTAGCGGGAGGTCATCCTACAATGAGCAGTTCTTC
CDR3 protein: CASSPLGTSGRSSYNEQFF

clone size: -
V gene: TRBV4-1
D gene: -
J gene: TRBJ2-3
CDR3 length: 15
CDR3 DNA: TGCGCCAGCAGCCAAGATCCCAGGGCCGGAGATACGCAGTATTTT
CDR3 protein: CASSQDPRAGDTQYF

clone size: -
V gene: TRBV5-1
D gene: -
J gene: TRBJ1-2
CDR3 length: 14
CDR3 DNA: TGCGCCAGCAGCTTGCAATTCGGAAACTATGGCTACACCTTC
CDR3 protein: CASSLQFGNYGYTF

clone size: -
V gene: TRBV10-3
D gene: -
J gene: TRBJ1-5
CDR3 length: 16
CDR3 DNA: TGTGCCATCAGTGAGTCGGTAGGGACGGCCAATCAGCCCCAGCATTTT
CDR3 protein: CAISESVGTANQPQHF

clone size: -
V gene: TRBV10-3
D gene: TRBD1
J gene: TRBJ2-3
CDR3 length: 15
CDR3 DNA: TGTGCCATCAGTGGTTCGACAGGGGGCACAGATACGCAGTATTTT
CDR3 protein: CAISGSTGGTDTQYF

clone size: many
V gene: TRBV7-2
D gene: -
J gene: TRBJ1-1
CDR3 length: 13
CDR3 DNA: TGTGCCAGCAGCCTCAGGGATCGCTCGGGGGCTTTCTTT
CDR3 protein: CASSLRDRSGAFF

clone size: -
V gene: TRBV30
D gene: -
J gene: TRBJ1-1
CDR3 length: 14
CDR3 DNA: TGTGCCTGGAGTGTACTAGGGGCAGGATCTGAAGCTTTCTTT
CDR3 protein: CAWSVLGAGSEAFF

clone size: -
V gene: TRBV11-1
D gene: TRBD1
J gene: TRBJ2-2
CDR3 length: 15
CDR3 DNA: TGTGCCAGCAGCACAGGGGGCGCAAGAACCGGGGAGCTGTTTTTT
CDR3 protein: CASSTGGARTGELFF

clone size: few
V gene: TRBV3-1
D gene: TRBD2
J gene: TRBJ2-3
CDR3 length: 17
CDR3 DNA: TGTGCCAGCAGCCAAGAGCCTAGCGGGAGGGGCACAGATACGCAGTATTTT
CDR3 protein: CASSQEPSGRGTDTQYF

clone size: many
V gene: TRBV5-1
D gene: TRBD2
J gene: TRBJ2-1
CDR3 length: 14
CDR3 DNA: TGCGCCAGCAGCTCGGGACTAGCGAGCCCTGAGCAGTTCTTC
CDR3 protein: CASSSGLASPEQFF

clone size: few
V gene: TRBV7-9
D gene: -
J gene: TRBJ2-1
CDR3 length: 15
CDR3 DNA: TGTGCCAGCAGCTTAGGTACAGCCTCCTACAATGAGCAGTTCTTC
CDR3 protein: CASSLGTASYNEQFF

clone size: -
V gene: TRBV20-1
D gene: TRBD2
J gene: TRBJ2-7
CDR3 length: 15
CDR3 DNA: TGCAGTGCTAGAGTAACAGCGGGAGGGCCAGGCGAGCAGTACTTC
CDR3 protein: CSARVTAGGPGEQYF

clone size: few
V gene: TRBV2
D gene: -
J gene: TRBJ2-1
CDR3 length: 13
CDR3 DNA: TGTGCCAGCAGTGAGCCGGGGGTGGTTGAGCAGTTCTTC
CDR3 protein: CASSEPGVVEQFF

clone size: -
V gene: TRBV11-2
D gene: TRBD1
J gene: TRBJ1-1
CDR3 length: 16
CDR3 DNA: TGTGCCAGCACCTATACAGGGGGGGTGGGGGCTACTGAAGCTTTCTTT
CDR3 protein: CASTYTGGVGATEAFF

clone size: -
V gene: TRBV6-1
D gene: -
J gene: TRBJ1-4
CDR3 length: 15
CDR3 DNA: TGTGCCAGCAGTAGTCGGACAGCGCCGAATGAAAAACTGTTTTTT
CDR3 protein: CASSSRTAPNEKLFF

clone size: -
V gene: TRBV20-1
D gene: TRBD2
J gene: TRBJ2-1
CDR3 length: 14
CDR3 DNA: TGCAGTGTCCATGCGACTAGCGGGAGCGATGAGCAGTTCTTC
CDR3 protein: CSVHATSGSDEQFF

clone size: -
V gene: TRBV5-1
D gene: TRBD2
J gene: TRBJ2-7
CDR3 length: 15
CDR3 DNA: TGCGCCAGCAGCTTGATCAGCGGGAAAAAGGACGAGCAGTACTTC
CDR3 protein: CASSLISGKKDEQYF

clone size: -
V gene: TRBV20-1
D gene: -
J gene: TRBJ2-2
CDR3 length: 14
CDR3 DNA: TGCAGTGCTGCCCAGGGGGGAAACACCGGGGAGCTGTTTTTT
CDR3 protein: CSAAQGGNTGELFF

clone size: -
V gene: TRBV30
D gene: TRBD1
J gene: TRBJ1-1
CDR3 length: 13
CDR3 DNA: TGTGCCTGGAGTCCTCAGGGGGCCACTGAAGCTTTCTTT
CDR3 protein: CAWSPQGATEAFF